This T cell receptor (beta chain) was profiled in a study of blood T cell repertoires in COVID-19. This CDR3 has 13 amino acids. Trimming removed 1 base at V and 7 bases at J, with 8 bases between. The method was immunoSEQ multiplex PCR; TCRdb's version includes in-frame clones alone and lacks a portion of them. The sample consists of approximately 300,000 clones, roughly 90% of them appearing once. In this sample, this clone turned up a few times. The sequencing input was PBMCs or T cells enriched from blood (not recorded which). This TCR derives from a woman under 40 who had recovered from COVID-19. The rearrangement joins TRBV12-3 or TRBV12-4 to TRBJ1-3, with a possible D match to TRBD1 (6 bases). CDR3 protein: CASSLDRANTIYF. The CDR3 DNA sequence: TGTGCCAGCAGTTTAGACAGGGCGAACACCATATATTTT.